Sequencing of this TCR beta chain was carried out in a study of T cell responses to AZD1222 COVID-19 vaccine. Whole-study results and caveats: There were vaccine-associated CD4 TCRs across spike, dominant at 160-218 and 743-854. Breadth and depth of Spike-specific TCRs rose after two AZD1222 doses. At study baseline, merely several AZD1222 recipients were seropositive. Among the donors, most were white British and more were female, and clonal diversity was possibly underestimated.

Method: immunoSEQ multiplex PCR; TCRdb's copy keeps in-frame clones and lacks some. Altogether about 76,000 clones are present, approximately 91% being singletons, with the ten largest covering under 13%. Trimming stripped 5 bases from V and 6 bases from J, with 19 bases between. Germline assignment: CDR1 SEHNR and CDR2 FQNEAQ (reference sequence). The CDR3 runs to 15 residues. Details on this clone: What it recognizes is unknown.

The clonotype comes from an adult in good health. The chain employs TRBV7-9 and TRBJ1-1; D gene uncertain. Here the sequenced sample was peripheral blood, taken on day 0 of AZD1222 vaccination. CDR3 in amino acids: CASSLKDPTKPEAFF. CDR3 nucleotide sequence: TGTGCCAGCAGCCTTAAAGATCCCACGAAACCTGAAGCTTTCTTT.